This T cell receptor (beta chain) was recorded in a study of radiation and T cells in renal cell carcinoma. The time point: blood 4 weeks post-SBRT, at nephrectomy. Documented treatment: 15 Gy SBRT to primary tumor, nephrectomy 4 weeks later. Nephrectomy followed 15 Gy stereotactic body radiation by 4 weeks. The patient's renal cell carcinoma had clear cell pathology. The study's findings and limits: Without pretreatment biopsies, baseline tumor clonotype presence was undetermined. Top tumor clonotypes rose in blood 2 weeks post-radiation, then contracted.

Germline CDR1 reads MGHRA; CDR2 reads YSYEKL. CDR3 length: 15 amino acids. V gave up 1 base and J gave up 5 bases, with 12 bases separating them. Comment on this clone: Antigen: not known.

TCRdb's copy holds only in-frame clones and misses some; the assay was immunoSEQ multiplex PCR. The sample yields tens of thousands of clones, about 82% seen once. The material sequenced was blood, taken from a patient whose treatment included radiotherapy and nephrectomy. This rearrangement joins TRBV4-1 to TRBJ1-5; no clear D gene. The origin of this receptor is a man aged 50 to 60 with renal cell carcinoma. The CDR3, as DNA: TGCGCCAGCAGCCAAGTTTTGACAAACGATCAGCCCCAGCATTTT. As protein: CASSQVLTNDQPQHF.